The TCR beta chain described here comes from a study of shared clonotypes between healthy human individuals. Note on this clone: A much larger clone differs by one base, so this may be a read error. Other nucleotide sequences from this sample produce the same CDR3.

Sequencing used immunoSEQ multiplex PCR; TCRdb keeps in-frame clones, though not all of them. Of roughly 1,100,000 clones detected, about 77% appear once; the ten largest clones hold over 1.3%. This CDR3 spans 13 amino acids. Germline lookup yields CDR1 SGHDT and CDR2 YYEEEE. V shed 1 base and J shed 0 bases, with 3 bases lying between them. The chain combines TRBV5-6 with TRBJ2-3; D is ambiguous. Sequencing was performed on memory CD4+ T cells sorted from blood. Subset: CD45RA-negative fraction. This TCR was sampled from a man between 18 and 35 years old in good health. The CDR3 coding sequence is TGTGCCAGCAGCTTGACAAGCACAGATACGCAGTATTTT. It specifies CASSLTSTDTQYF.